A single sample is the source of the 14 T cell receptor beta chains below, sequenced in a study of Ad26.COV2.S vaccination and SARS-CoV-2 variants. Specified treatment: around 19 received Ad26.COV2.S at low or high dose, single or two shots; about 5 received placebo; per-sample allocation not given. Sampling occurred on day 63 after the first vaccine or placebo injection. Data came from immunoSEQ multiplex PCR; TCRdb stores just in-frame clones and leaves some out. The sample yields roughly 380,000 clones, roughly 84% seen once. The sample was peripheral blood, taken in a trial of Ad26.COV2.S vaccine versus placebo. Source of these receptors: a person between 18 and 65 years old who received the Ad26.COV2.S COVID-19 vaccine or a placebo.

The CDR3 sequence is CASRSGTGVYSNQPQHF. CDR3 nucleotides: TGTGCCAGCAGGAGCGGGACAGGAGTTTATAGCAATCAGCCCCAGCATTTT. The chain combines TRBV2 with TRBJ1-5; TRBD1 agrees at 8 bases. With 6 bases clipped from V and 0 bases from J, the junction kept 10 bases outside the gene matches. The CDR3 consists of 17 residues. Germline loops: CDR1 SNHLY, CDR2 FYNNEI.

The chain links TRBV6-5 to TRBJ1-1; possible D gene TRBD1, 5 bases. This CDR3 has 15 residues. Germline values: CDR1 MNHEY, CDR2 SVGAGI. V gave up 0 bases and J gave up 7 bases, with 15 bases separating them. In DNA, the CDR3 is TGTGCCAGCAGTTACTCGCCCCTGCAGGGATATGAAGCTTTCTTT. Protein product: CASSYSPLQGYEAFF.

This chain connects TRBV11-3 to TRBJ2-3; 8 bases line up with TRBD2. Germline-derived CDR1 and CDR2 are SGHNT and YENEEA. The CDR3 totals 15 residues. The V gene end was trimmed by 4 bases and the J gene end by 0 bases; junction bases not matched to a gene: 3. CDR3 loop: CASSSGGGSTDTQYF. CDR3 nucleotides: TGTGCCAGCAGCTCCGGCGGGGGGAGCACAGATACGCAGTATTTT.

This rearrangement joins TRBV29-1 to TRBJ1-5, with 9 nucleotides matching TRBD1. Trimming took 4 bases from V and 5 from J; bases not matched to a gene: 3. The CDR3 spans 13 residues. The germline V gene encodes CDR1 SQVTM and CDR2 ANQGSEA. The CDR3 DNA follows: TGCAGCGTTGCGACAGGGGGGCATCAGCCCCAGCATTTT. It translates to CSVATGGHQPQHF.

The rearrangement links TRBV30 to TRBJ2-7; D remains unclear. The CDR3 is made up of 11 amino acids. With 2 bases removed from V and 4 bases from J, the gap between germline ends came to 6 bases. Per germline, CDR1 GTSNPN and CDR2 SVGIG (reference sequence). The CDR3 loop is CAWSHGYEQYF. The CDR3, as DNA: TGTGCCTGGAGTCATGGGTACGAGCAGTACTTC.

The V gene is TRBV7-9, the J gene TRBJ1-6; perhaps TRBD1 as D (5 bases). Germline V lookup: CDR1 SEHNR, CDR2 FQNEAQ (reference sequence). CDR3 length: 13 amino acids. The V gene lost 5 bases and the J gene lost 10 bases, with 12 bases spanning the gap. Here the CDR3 DNA reads TGTGCCAGCAGCCCTCCCGGGGGATCACCCCTCCACTTT. It is translated as CASSPPGGSPLHF.

The rearrangement links TRBV3-1 (or the pseudogene TRBV3-2) to TRBJ2-1, with 8 positions matching TRBD2. The CDR3 loop spans 14 amino acids. V shed 1 base, J shed 6 bases, and the junction held 2 bases outside the gene matches. Per germline, CDR1 LGHDT and CDR2 YNNKEL (reference sequence). The CDR3 sequence: CASSQAGGINEQFF. The CDR3 DNA reads TGTGCCAGCAGCCAAGCGGGGGGGATCAATGAGCAGTTCTTC.

The sample holds a few counts of this clone. Other DNA sequences within the sample encode an identical CDR3. The V call is TRBV2, the J call TRBJ1-2; D is uncertain. CDR1 SNHLY and CDR2 FYNNEI come from the germline V gene. The CDR3 runs 13 residues. Trimming pared 2 bases from V and 5 bases from J, leaving 9 bases between. CDR3 nucleotide sequence: TGTGCCAGCAGTGAACGGCAGAATTATGGCTACACCTTC. Translation: CASSERQNYGYTF. Together with reference TRBV2 and TRBJ1-2, the CDR3 gives the full variable domain: EPEVTQTPSHQVTQMGQEVILRCVPISNHLYFYWYRQILGQKVEFLVSFYNNEISEKSEIFDDQFSVERPDGSNFTLKIRSTKLEDSAMYFCASSERQNYGYTFGSGTRLTVV.

The V and J genes are TRBV29-1 and TRBJ1-2; D is perhaps TRBD1 (5 bases). Germline CDR1 SQVTM, CDR2 ANQGSEA. The CDR3 spans 15 residues. The V end was cut by 1 base, the J end by 2 bases, with 14 bases between. For the CDR3, the DNA is TGCAGCGTTGAAGTGGTGGGGGGTTTGAACTATGGCTACACCTTC. This translates into CSVEVVGGLNYGYTF. The entire variable domain, with the rest obtained from reference TRBV29-1 and TRBJ1-2, is as follows: SAVISQKPSRDICQRGTSLTIQCQVDSQVTMMFWYRQQPGQSLTLIATANQGSEATYESGFVIDKFPISRPNLTFSTLTVSNMSPEDSSIYLCSVEVVGGLNYGYTFGSGTRLTVV.

V usage is TRBV7-2 and J usage is TRBJ2-7; 7 bases map to TRBD1. After removal of 3 bases from V and 2 bases from J, the junction contained 7 bases not matched to a gene. Germline CDR1 and CDR2: SGHTA and FQGNSA. The length of the CDR3 is 15 residues. The CDR3 DNA reads as TGTGCCAGCAGCTTTGCAGGGGGAATCGCCTACGAGCAGTACTTC. Amino acids: CASSFAGGIAYEQYF.

The rearrangement joins TRBV6-4 to TRBJ1-1; no firm D call. Germline loops: CDR1 MRHNA, CDR2 SNTAGT. Trimming pared 5 bases from V and 2 bases from J, leaving 9 bases between. This CDR3 region has 13 residues. CDR3 in amino acids: CASSPYQNTEAFF. The CDR3 DNA sequence: TGTGCCAGCAGTCCGTATCAAAACACTGAAGCTTTCTTT.

The V call is TRBV4-1, the J call TRBJ1-5, with a possible D match to TRBD1 (5 bases). The CDR3 is made up of 15 amino acids. Germline values: CDR1 MGHRA, CDR2 YSYEKL. V was pared by 0 bases and J by 4 bases, with 10 bases between. The CDR3 sequence: CASSQDTGRNQPQHF. The CDR3 DNA follows: TGCGCCAGCAGCCAAGATACGGGGCGGAATCAGCCCCAGCATTTT.

The CDR3 DNA follows: TGTGCCAGCTCACCCTCCCCCGGGACAGGTAATCAGCCCCAGCATTTT. This gives the protein CASSPSPGTGNQPQHF. The chain uses TRBV18 and TRBJ1-5; TRBD1 agrees at 8 bases. CDR1 is KGHSH and CDR2 is LQKENI in the germline V gene. This CDR3 contains 16 residues. The V gene end was trimmed by 3 bases and the J gene end by 4 bases; junction bases not matched to a gene: 8.

The chain employs TRBV7-2 and TRBJ2-3; TRBD1 aligns across 8 bases. After removal of 5 bases from V and 2 bases from J, the junction contained 9 bases not matched to a gene. The CDR3 is made up of 16 amino acids. The germline V gene encodes CDR1 SGHTA and CDR2 FQGNSA. CDR3 nucleotides: TGTGCCAGCAGCCCTTTTGGACAGGGAATCACAGATACGCAGTATTTT. Protein product: CASSPFGQGITDTQYF.